This T cell receptor beta chain is drawn from a study of blood T cells in healthy people across ages. Study observations and caveats: Unsorted PBMC material precluded a definitive naive versus antigen-experienced comparison. Diversity estimates drawn from one million T cells were deemed underestimates.

PCR was performed a second time for about 7 to 11 cycles using a sample-barcoded 5' primer and a J-beta primer mix. Using its own MiXCR run on the 5' RACE reads, TCRdb lists one record per CDR3 protein. The sample holds about 2 million distinct CDR3 sequences, 49% seen once. As concerns this clonotype: Its antigen is not known.

There were healthy Caucasian individuals from Russia, aged 6 to 90, serving as donors. Trimming removed 3 bases from V and 2 bases from J; junction bases left unmatched: 4. The CDR3 totals 16 residues. CDR1 is SGDLS, CDR2 YYNGEE, per germline. Material: blood. The chain has TRBV9 and TRBJ2-4, with 11 bases matching TRBD2. The source is a middle-aged woman in good health. In DNA form, the CDR3 reads TGTGCCAGCAGCGAAATAGCGGGGGGGTCCAAAAACATTCAGTACTTC. This translates into CASSEIAGGSKNIQYF.